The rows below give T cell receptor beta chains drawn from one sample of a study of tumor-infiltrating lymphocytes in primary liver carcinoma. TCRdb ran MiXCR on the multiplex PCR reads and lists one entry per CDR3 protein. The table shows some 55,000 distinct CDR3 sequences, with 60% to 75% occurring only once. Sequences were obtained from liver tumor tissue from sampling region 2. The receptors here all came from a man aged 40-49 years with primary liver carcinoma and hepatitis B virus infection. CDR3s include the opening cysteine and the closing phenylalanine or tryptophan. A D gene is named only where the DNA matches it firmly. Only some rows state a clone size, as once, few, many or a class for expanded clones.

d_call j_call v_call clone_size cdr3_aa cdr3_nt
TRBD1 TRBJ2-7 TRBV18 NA CASSLTGGWEQYF TGTGCCAGCTCACTGACAGGGGGTTGGGAGCAGTACTTC
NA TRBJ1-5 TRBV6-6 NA CASSCRVGYSNQPQHF TGTGCCAGCAGTTGCCGAGTGGGGTATAGCAATCAGCCCCAGCATTTT
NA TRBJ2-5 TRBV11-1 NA CASSLEGMPQEAQYF TGTGCCAGCAGCTTAGAGGGGATGCCCCAAGAGGCCCAGTACTTC
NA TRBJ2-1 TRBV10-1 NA CASRYRSSFNEQFF TGCGCCAGCAGATACAGAAGCTCCTTCAATGAGCAGTTCTTC
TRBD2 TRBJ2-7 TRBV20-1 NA CSARPGGSYEQYF TGCAGTGCTAGACCGGGAGGCTCCTACGAGCAGTACTTC
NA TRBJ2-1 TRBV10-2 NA CASSLTAGSSYYEQFF TGCGCCAGCAGCCTCACTGCCGGGAGCTCCTACTATGAGCAGTTCTTC
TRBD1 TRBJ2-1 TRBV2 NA CAGHRGMANEEFF TGTGCCGGCCACAGGGGGATGGCCAATGAGGAGTTCTTC
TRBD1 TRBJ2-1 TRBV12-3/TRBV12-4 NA CVSSSTGENEQFF TGTGTTAGCAGCTCCACAGGGGAGAATGAGCAGTTCTTC
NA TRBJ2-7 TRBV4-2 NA CASSLERTRSYEQYF TGTGCCAGCAGCCTAGAACGGACAAGATCCTACGAGCAGTACTTC
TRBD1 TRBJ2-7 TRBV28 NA CASSSQRGQGDYRSNHEQYF TGTGCCAGCAGTTCCCAGCGTGGACAGGGTGACTACCGGTCAAACCACGAGCAGTACTTC
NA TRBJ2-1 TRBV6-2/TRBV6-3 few CASSYAGTFYDEQFF TGTGCCAGCAGTTATGCTGGGACGTTTTACGATGAGCAGTTCTTC
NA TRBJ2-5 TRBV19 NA CASNTLLQETQYF TGTGCCAGTAATACATTACTACAAGAGACCCAGTACTTC
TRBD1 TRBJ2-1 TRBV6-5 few CASSKQGGSYNEQSF TGTGCCAGCAGCAAACAGGGGGGCTCCTACAATGAGCAGTCCTTC
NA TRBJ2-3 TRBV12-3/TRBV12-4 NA CASSSGLKGGADTQYF TGTGCCAGCAGTTCCGGACTAAAAGGTGGTGCAGATACGCAGTATTTT
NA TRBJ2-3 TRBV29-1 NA CSVEVNSGTDTQYF TGCAGCGTTGAGGTTAATTCCGGCACAGATACGCAGTATTTT
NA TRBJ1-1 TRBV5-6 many CASRRGPDSNTEAFF TGTGCCAGCAGGAGGGGCCCAGACTCGAACACTGAAGCTTTCTTT
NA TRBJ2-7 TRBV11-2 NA CAGSLSGGLAGGGYEQYF TGTGCCGGCAGCTTATCGGGTGGATTAGCAGGAGGGGGGTACGAGCAGTACTTC
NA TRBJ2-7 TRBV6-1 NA CASSECVIYEQYF TGTGCAAGCAGTGAATGTGTTATCTACGAGCAGTACTTC
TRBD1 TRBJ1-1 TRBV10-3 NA CVISGDRGNTKAFF TGTGTCATCAGTGGGGACAGGGGGAACACTAAAGCTTTCTTT
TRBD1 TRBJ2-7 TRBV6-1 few CASNPGTASYEQYF TGTGCCAGTAACCCCGGGACAGCCTCCTACGAGCAGTACTTC
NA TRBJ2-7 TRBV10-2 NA CVSSESSGYANEQYF TGCGTCAGCAGTGAGTCTTCGGGTTATGCCAACGAGCAGTACTTC
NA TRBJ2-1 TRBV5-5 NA CISSYWRENEQFF TGTATCAGCAGCTACTGGCGGGAAAATGAGCAGTTCTTC
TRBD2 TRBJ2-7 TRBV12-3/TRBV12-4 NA CANCLLAGGPPYEQYF TGTGCCAACTGTTTATTAGCGGGAGGGCCCCCCTACGAGCAGTACTTC
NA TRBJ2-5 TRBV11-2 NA CASRLTRTAQEAQYF TGTGCCAGCAGACTGACCCGGACAGCTCAAGAGGCCCAGTACTTC
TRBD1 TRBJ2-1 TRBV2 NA CASSDDGKGAGDEQFF TGTGCCAGCAGTGACGACGGCAAGGGGGCTGGCGATGAGCAGTTCTTC
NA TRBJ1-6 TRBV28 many CASSGVRDMSSYNSPLHF TGTGCCAGCAGTGGGGTCAGGGACATGAGCTCCTATAATTCACCCCTCCACTTT
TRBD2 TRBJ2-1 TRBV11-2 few CASSYPGTSGSNEQFF TGTGCCAGCAGCTACCCCGGGACTAGCGGTAGCAATGAGCAGTTCTTC
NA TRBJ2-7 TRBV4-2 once CASSTDTYEQYF TGTGCCAGCAGCACGGACACATACGAGCAGTACTTC
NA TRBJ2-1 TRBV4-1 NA CAGSQVSRSSGEQFF TGTGCCGGCAGCCAAGTTTCTAGGAGCTCAGGGGAGCAGTTCTTC
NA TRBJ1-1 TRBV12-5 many CASGRGVGTEAFF TGTGCTAGTGGTAGGGGGGTAGGCACTGAAGCTTTCTTT
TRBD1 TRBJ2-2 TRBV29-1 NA CIGGQGTGELLF TGCATCGGGGGACAGGGAACCGGGGAGCTGTTATTT
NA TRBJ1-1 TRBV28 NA CVSSSAEGGNTEAFF TGTGTCAGCAGTTCAGCAGAGGGTGGAAACACTGAAGCTTTCTTT
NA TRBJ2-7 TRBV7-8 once CASCGDKTYEQHF TGTGCCAGCTGCGGGGACAAGACCTACGAGCAGCACTTC
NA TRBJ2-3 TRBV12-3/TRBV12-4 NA CASSFGLARTGTQYF TGTGCCAGCAGTTTCGGACTAGCTAGGACAGGTACGCAGTATTTT
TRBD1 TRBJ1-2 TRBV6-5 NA CASRHGTGNYGYIF TGTGCCAGTAGACACGGGACAGGGAATTATGGCTACATCTTC
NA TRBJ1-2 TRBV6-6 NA CTSSYSSELTF TGTACCAGCAGTTACTCGAGTGAACTCACCTTC
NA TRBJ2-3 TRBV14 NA CASSQGRPCTDTQYF TGTGCCAGCAGCCAAGGACGGCCTTGCACAGATACGCAGTATTTT
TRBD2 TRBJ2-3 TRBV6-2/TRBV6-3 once CANNAQGGSNQSQYF TGTGCCAACAACGCTCAGGGAGGGAGCAATCAGTCCCAGTATTTT
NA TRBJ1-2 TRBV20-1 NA CSATSLTYDNYGYTF TGCAGTGCTACCTCCCTCACATACGATAACTATGGCTACACCTTC
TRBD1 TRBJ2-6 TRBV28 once CASSGDSPSGANVLTF TGCGCCAGCAGTGGGGACAGCCCCTCTGGGGCCAACGTCCTGACTTTC
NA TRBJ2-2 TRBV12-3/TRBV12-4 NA CASSMDTGELFF TGCGCCAGCAGTATGGACACCGGGGAGCTGTTTTTT